Listed below are T cell receptor beta chains from one sample, sequenced in a study of T cells in Graves' hyperthyroidism and ophthalmopathy. TCRdb redid the calling of the multiplex PCR reads with MiXCR, one entry per CDR3 protein. The sample shows 470,000 or so distinct CDR3 sequences, more than 20% of them seen only once. Sequencing input: blood. Receptor source: a man aged 18 to 30 with Graves' hyperthyroidism. The CDR3 runs from the conserved cysteine through the conserved F or W. D genes are given only for firm matches. For some rows the clone size is stated as once, few or many, or as a class when expanded; others skip it.

TRBJ2-7	many	TRBV7-9	-	TGTGCCAGCAGCTTCCTCATATCCTACGAGCAGTACTTC	CASSFLISYEQYF
TRBJ1-1	-	TRBV6-1	-	TGTGCCAGCCTGTATTTGAACACTGAAGCTTTCTTT	CASLYLNTEAFF
TRBJ2-7	few	TRBV7-2	-	TGTGCCAGCAGCTTAGTAGGTGGGCACGAGCAGTACTTC	CASSLVGGHEQYF
TRBJ2-2	-	TRBV13	-	TGTGCCAGCAGCTTCGGGGTTAGCGATTACACCGGGGAGCTGTTTTTT	CASSFGVSDYTGELFF
TRBJ2-2	few	TRBV15	-	TGTGCCACCAGCAGAGATAGTAGGCCGTCCGGGGAGCTGTTTTTT	CATSRDSRPSGELFF
TRBJ2-5	few	TRBV6-1	TRBD2	TGTGCCAGCAGACTACTAGCGGGAGTCGGAGAGACCCAGTACTTC	CASRLLAGVGETQYF
TRBJ1-5	many	TRBV20-1	-	TGCAGTGCTAGACTAAATAGCAATCAGCCCCAGCATTTT	CSARLNSNQPQHF
TRBJ2-7	-	TRBV28	-	TGTGCCAGCAGTTTGACAGATCTCTCCGACGAGCAGTACTTC	CASSLTDLSDEQYF
TRBJ1-1	-	TRBV10-2	-	TGCGCCAGCAGGAGGAGGCGGGATGTGTGGAACACTGAAGCTTTCTTT	CASRRRRDVWNTEAFF
TRBJ1-2	many	TRBV12-3/TRBV12-4	-	TGTGCCAGCAGTTTCGGTATGGGCGCAAACTATGGCTACACCTTC	CASSFGMGANYGYTF
TRBJ2-2	-	TRBV14	-	TGTGCCAGCAGCCGGGGACGGACGAACACCGGGGAGCTGTTTTTT	CASSRGRTNTGELFF
TRBJ1-1	many	TRBV13	-	TGTGCCAGCAGCCGCCGGGATCTGAACACTGAAGCTTTCTTT	CASSRRDLNTEAFF
TRBJ1-2	many	TRBV7-9	-	TGTGCCAGCAGCTTTTTACGTCTCTATGGTTACACCTTC	CASSFLRLYGYTF
TRBJ1-5	many	TRBV27	-	TGTGCCAGCAGTTTAGTGGCGAACCAGCCCCAGCATTTT	CASSLVANQPQHF
TRBJ1-2	-	TRBV27	TRBD1	TGTGCCAGCAGTTTGAACAGGGGTACCGAGGGCTACACCTTC	CASSLNRGTEGYTF
TRBJ2-2	-	TRBV19	-	TGTGCCAGTAGTATGGGGTCGGCCGGGGAGCTGTTTTTT	CASSMGSAGELFF
TRBJ2-5	-	TRBV6-2/TRBV6-3	TRBD2	TGTGCCAGCAGGTACCGACTAGCGGGGCTCCAAGAGACCCAGTACTTC	CASRYRLAGLQETQYF
TRBJ2-5	-	TRBV12-3/TRBV12-4	-	TGTGCCAGCAGTTTACACAGGGATGGTGAGACCCAGTACTTC	CASSLHRDGETQYF
TRBJ1-2	many	TRBV20-1	TRBD1	TGCAGTGCGGCTTCATTTGGACAGGGCGACGGCTACACCTTC	CSAASFGQGDGYTF
TRBJ1-6	many	TRBV2	-	TGTGCCAGCAACCCGACAGGAGATTCACCCCTCCACTTT	CASNPTGDSPLHF
TRBJ1-2	many	TRBV6-1	-	TGTGCCAGCAGTGAAGCCAAAAGGGCCTATGGCTACACCTTC	CASSEAKRAYGYTF
TRBJ1-6	few	TRBV28	-	TGTGCCAGCAGTGGACGGTTGAGCTCCTATAATTCACCCCTCCACTTT	CASSGRLSSYNSPLHF
TRBJ2-5	once	TRBV6-5	TRBD2	TGTGCCAGCAGTTGGGCTCTAGCGGGAGCTGGAGAGACCCAGTACTTC	CASSWALAGAGETQYF
TRBJ2-2	many	TRBV12-3/TRBV12-4	TRBD2	TGTGCCAGCACCGGAGCGGGGGGCGGCACCGGGGAGCTGTTTTTT	CASTGAGGGTGELFF
TRBJ1-5	many	TRBV28	TRBD1	TGTGCCAGCAGTTTATCCGGGATACTGTGGACAGGGGCATCGGGGCAGCCCCAGCATTTT	CASSLSGILWTGASGQPQHF
TRBJ2-3	-	TRBV20-1	TRBD2	TGCAGTGCAGCGGGGGGGCCGAAAACAGATACGCAGTATTTT	CSAAGGPKTDTQYF
TRBJ1-1	many	TRBV19	-	TGTGCCAGTAGTATAGTAGGCGGACCCAACACTGAAGCTTTCTTT	CASSIVGGPNTEAFF
TRBJ1-1	many	TRBV5-1	-	TGCGCCAGCAGGCAAGGGGCAGCCACTGAAGCTTTCTTT	CASRQGAATEAFF
TRBJ2-7	many	TRBV6-2/TRBV6-3	-	TGTGCCACCTCCTATCACAGAACCTACGAGCAGTACTTC	CATSYHRTYEQYF
TRBJ2-2	many	TRBV19	TRBD1	TGTGCCAGTAGTATAGGGCAGGGGGTAAGAACCGGGGAGCTGTTTTTT	CASSIGQGVRTGELFF
TRBJ2-5	many	TRBV28	TRBD2	TGTGCCAGCAGTCCCCGCGGGAGGAAAGAGACCCAGTACTTC	CASSPRGRKETQYF
TRBJ1-1	many	TRBV3-1	-	TGTGCCAGCAGCCAAGATGCAGCCCCGGGAACTGAAGCTTTCTTT	CASSQDAAPGTEAFF
TRBJ1-5	-	TRBV6-5	-	TGTGCCAGCAAGTTGGGGACCAATCAGCCCCAGCATTTT	CASKLGTNQPQHF
TRBJ1-1	many	TRBV7-9	-	TGTGCCAGCAGCGTACCTCAAGGGGGGATGGATGAAGCTTTCTTT	CASSVPQGGMDEAFF
TRBJ2-4	many	TRBV12-3/TRBV12-4	TRBD2	TGTGCCAGCCGGGGAGGGCAAAACATTCAGTACTTC	CASRGGQNIQYF
TRBJ1-1	many	TRBV12-3/TRBV12-4	-	TGTGCCAGCAGTTTCCCAAAGACTGAAGCTTTCTTT	CASSFPKTEAFF
TRBJ1-2	few	TRBV6-1	-	TGTGCCAGCAGTATTCCCACGGGGCAAAGGGCGCGCTACACCTTC	CASSIPTGQRARYTF
TRBJ1-3	many	TRBV15	TRBD1	TGTGCCACCAGGACAGGGGGTAGCTCTGGAAACACCATATATTTT	CATRTGGSSGNTIYF
TRBJ1-1	-	TRBV12-3/TRBV12-4	-	TGTGCCAGCAGTTTAATGGGGGGCGCCTCTGAAGCTTTCTTT	CASSLMGGASEAFF
TRBJ2-2	few	TRBV5-1	TRBD1	TGCGCCAGCAGCCGGGACAGGGTGATGACCGGGGAGCTGTTTTTT	CASSRDRVMTGELFF
TRBJ1-6	-	TRBV6-5	-	TGTGCCAGCAGTTACTCCCAGGGGCGGAATTCACCCCTCCACTTT	CASSYSQGRNSPLHF
TRBJ2-7	many	TRBV2	-	TGTGCCATTTTCCCGGGCCCTCCTCCTCAGCCCTACGAGCAGTACTTC	CAIFPGPPPQPYEQYF
TRBJ1-2	-	TRBV12-3/TRBV12-4	-	TGTGCCAGCAGTTTTGGGTCGCAGGGCTACACCTTC	CASSFGSQGYTF
TRBJ2-3	few	TRBV6-1	TRBD2	TGTGCCAGCAGTGAAACCAGCGGGGGACCCACAGATACGCAGTATTTT	CASSETSGGPTDTQYF
TRBJ2-7	-	TRBV27	TRBD1	TGTGCCAGCAGCCAAAGGCCCGGGACAGGGCACCAGTACTTC	CASSQRPGTGHQYF
TRBJ1-1	many	TRBV6-1	-	TGTGCCACAAAGAGGACAGTGAACACTGAAGCTTTCTTT	CATKRTVNTEAFF
TRBJ1-5	many	TRBV19	-	TGTGCCAGTAGTAGGGAACCAAACGATCAGCCCCAGCATTTT	CASSREPNDQPQHF
TRBJ1-3	-	TRBV28	-	TGTGCCAGCATGGGCAGACGCTCTGGAAACACCATATATTTT	CASMGRRSGNTIYF
TRBJ1-1	many	TRBV12-3/TRBV12-4	-	TGTGCCAGCAGTTTAGCAGGGGACACTGAAGCTTTCTTT	CASSLAGDTEAFF
TRBJ1-2	many	TRBV30	-	TGTGCCTGGGCTGGGGAGGGATACTATGGCTACACCTTC	CAWAGEGYYGYTF
TRBJ1-3	many	TRBV6-5	TRBD1	TGTGCCAGCAGAACAGGGGTCTTCTCTGGAAACACCATATATTTT	CASRTGVFSGNTIYF
TRBJ2-2	-	TRBV7-9	-	TGTGCCAGCAGCTTCCGAGGGGCGAACACCGGGGAGCTGTTTTTT	CASSFRGANTGELFF
TRBJ2-2	few	TRBV7-8	-	TGTGCCAGCAGCGTTACGAACACCGGGGAGCTGTTTTTT	CASSVTNTGELFF
TRBJ1-3	many	TRBV2	-	TGTGCCAGCAGTGAAGCTCCAGGGGTAGGAAACACCATATATTTT	CASSEAPGVGNTIYF
TRBJ1-2	-	TRBV20-1	TRBD1	TGCAGTGCCACCGACAGGGGGCTGGTTGGCTACACCTTC	CSATDRGLVGYTF
TRBJ2-2	many	TRBV19	-	TGTGCCAGTAGTACCCTGACAGATTCCACCGGGGAGCTGTTTTTT	CASSTLTDSTGELFF
TRBJ1-1	many	TRBV30	-	TGTGCCTGGAGTGTCGACCCGAGGACTGAAGCTTTCTTT	CAWSVDPRTEAFF
TRBJ1-2	many	TRBV28	-	TGTGCCAGCAGTCTTCACCGGGGGGGTAACTATGGCTACACCTTC	CASSLHRGGNYGYTF